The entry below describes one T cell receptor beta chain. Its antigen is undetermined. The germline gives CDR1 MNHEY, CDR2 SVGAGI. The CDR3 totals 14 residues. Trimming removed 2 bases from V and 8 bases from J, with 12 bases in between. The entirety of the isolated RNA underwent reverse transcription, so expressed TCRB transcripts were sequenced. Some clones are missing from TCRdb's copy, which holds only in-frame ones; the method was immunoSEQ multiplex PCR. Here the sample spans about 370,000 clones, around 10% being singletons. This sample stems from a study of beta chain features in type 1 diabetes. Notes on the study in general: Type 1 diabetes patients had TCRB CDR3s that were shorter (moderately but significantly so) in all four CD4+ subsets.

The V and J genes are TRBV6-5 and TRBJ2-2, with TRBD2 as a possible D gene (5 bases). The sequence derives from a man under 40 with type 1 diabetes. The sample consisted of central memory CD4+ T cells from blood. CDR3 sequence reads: CASSYIGSLGELFF. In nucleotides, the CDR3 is TGTGCCAGCAGTTACATTGGGAGTTTGGGGGAGCTGTTTTTT.